A selection of T cell receptor beta chains follows, all from one sample in a study of molecular identifiers for immune sequencing clone quantification. TCRdb re-derived calls from the PCR reads in MiXCR, one entry per CDR3 protein. This table has 300,000 to 400,000 distinct CDR3 sequences, 24% appearing once. The sequencing sample was made of naive CD8+ T cells from blood, with Jurkat cell RNA spiked in. The receptors were sampled from a human donor in good health. Some libraries in this study had Jurkat cell RNA spiked in. Each CDR3 is given with its conserved first and last residue. D genes are given only for firm matches. Rows give clone size only sometimes, using once, few, many, or a class for an expanded clone.

clone size,V gene,D gene,J gene,CDR3 DNA,CDR3 protein
few,TRBV27,.,TRBJ2-7,TGTGCCAGCAGTCAAACGGGGGTAAGCGAGCAGTACTTC,CASSQTGVSEQYF
few,TRBV6-2/TRBV6-3,TRBD2,TRBJ2-1,TGTGCCAGCGACAATCCTCTAGCGGGAGAAGCGGATGAGCAGTTCTTC,CASDNPLAGEADEQFF
many,TRBV27,.,TRBJ2-4,TGTGCCAGCCGGAACGGGATTTATCAGTACTTC,CASRNGIYQYF
few,TRBV5-5,.,TRBJ2-1,TGTGCCAGCAGCCTCGACCTTTTTGATGAGCAGTTCTTC,CASSLDLFDEQFF
.,TRBV6-2/TRBV6-3,.,TRBJ2-4,TGTGCCAGCAGTTATCCCCTATCCGGGCTTCAGCACATTCAGTACTTC,CASSYPLSGLQHIQYF
.,TRBV29-1,TRBD2,TRBJ2-3,TGCAGCGTCGGGGGCCGTATACCCTTAGGCGGGGGGGCTTTCAGCACAGATACGCAGTATTTT,CSVGGRIPLGGGAFSTDTQYF
few,TRBV7-9,.,TRBJ2-5,TGTGCCAGCAGCTTAGCGAGCAGGGAAGAGACCCAGTACTTC,CASSLASREETQYF
.,TRBV4-1,TRBD2,TRBJ2-3,TGCGCCAGCAGCCAAGCTCAATGCGGGGGGAGAGATACGCAGTATTTT,CASSQAQCGGRDTQYF
.,TRBV30,.,TRBJ1-4,TGTGCCTGCCCGAGTTACGGAGATAATGAACCCCTGTTTTTT,CACPSYGDNEPLFF
many,TRBV2,.,TRBJ2-1,TGTGCCAGCAGTGGTTGGGGCCGTCTGGATGAGCAGTTCTTC,CASSGWGRLDEQFF
few,TRBV6-6,TRBD2,TRBJ2-3,TGTGCCAGCAGTTACTCGAGGCTAGCGGGGGGCACAGATACGCAGTATTTT,CASSYSRLAGGTDTQYF
.,TRBV9,.,TRBJ2-5,TGTGCCAGCAGCGAGCAAGGGACTGTTAAAACCCAGTACTTC,CASSEQGTVKTQYF
few,TRBV6-2/TRBV6-3,.,TRBJ2-3,TGTGCCAGCAGTTACGACGAGCGGCGAGATACGCAGTATTTT,CASSYDERRDTQYF
few,TRBV19,.,TRBJ2-5,TGTGCCAGTAGTATGAACAGGGTAGGAGAGACCCAGTACTTC,CASSMNRVGETQYF
many,TRBV30,.,TRBJ2-5,TGTGCCTGGAGCGCGACTGCCCTGGGAGAGACCCAGTACTTC,CAWSATALGETQYF
.,TRBV19,.,TRBJ1-2,TGTGCCAGTAGTACTTCTCCTTATGGCTACACCTTC,CASSTSPYGYTF
many,TRBV7-8,.,TRBJ1-2,TGTGCCAGCAGCTTATCACCCACGGCCAATAACTATGGCTACACCTTC,CASSLSPTANNYGYTF
many,TRBV18,TRBD1,TRBJ2-7,TGTGCCAGCTCACCCGGGACAGGGGGCCTCTACGAGCAGTACTTC,CASSPGTGGLYEQYF
.,TRBV19,TRBD1,TRBJ2-1,TGTGCCAGTATGGAGGGGACAGGTTTGAGCTATGAGCAGTTCTTC,CASMEGTGLSYEQFF
few,TRBV4-1,.,TRBJ1-1,TGCGCCAGCAGCCAAGATGACGTTTACACTGAAGCTTTCTTT,CASSQDDVYTEAFF
.,TRBV29-1,.,TRBJ2-7,TGCAGCGTTGCAGATCCCTACGAGCAGTACTTC,CSVADPYEQYF
many,TRBV5-4,.,TRBJ2-3,TGTGCCAGCAGCAACGGACGGGATAGTAACACAGATACGCAGTATTTT,CASSNGRDSNTDTQYF
.,TRBV6-5,.,TRBJ2-7,TGTGCCAGCAGTTACTCAGTACCCCCCTACGAGCAGTACTTC,CASSYSVPPYEQYF
.,TRBV12-3/TRBV12-4,TRBD2,TRBJ2-3,TGTGCCAGCACCCTCGGGGGGGGGAGGACTGATACGCAGTATTTT,CASTLGGGRTDTQYF
.,TRBV27,TRBD1,TRBJ1-2,TGTGCCAGCAGTTCCACAAGTCAGGGGGCGCGTAACTATGGCTACCCCTTC,CASSSTSQGARNYGYPF
many,TRBV4-3,TRBD2,TRBJ2-3,TGCGCCAGCAGCCGCTCACTAGCGGGTCTGGAAGATACGCAGTATTTT,CASSRSLAGLEDTQYF
many,TRBV4-1,.,TRBJ1-1,TGCGCCAGCAGCCAAGAACCACCGAACACTGAAGCTTTCTTT,CASSQEPPNTEAFF
.,TRBV9,.,TRBJ2-3,TGTGCCAGCAGCGTAACCGCAGATACGCAGTATTTT,CASSVTADTQYF